A single T cell receptor (beta chain) is shown here with its context. Its antigen remains unidentified. The same CDR3 arises from other DNA sequences in this sample as well. The CDR3 totals 13 residues. V dropped 4 bases and J dropped 1 base, with 4 bases sitting between them. Germline lookup yields CDR1 SEHNR and CDR2 FQNEAQ (reference sequence). This entry belongs to a study of shared clonotypes between healthy human individuals. Points from the study as a whole: Some clonotypes were shared by all four sorted-subset donors, while others were not shared. The non-shared ones had lower generation probabilities than the shared ones.

Naive CD8 isolation took CD45RO-negative cells positively selected for CCR7 and excluded terminally differentiated effector memory CD45RA+ cells. Healthy and HIV-negative, the adult donors had no recent acute infections or vaccinations. Sequenced by immunoSEQ multiplex PCR; TCRdb stores in-frame clones only, minus some. This table holds about 1,900,000 clones, about 95% found once. The rearrangement uses TRBV7-9 and TRBJ2-2; D ambiguous. The source of this sequence is a man aged 18 to 29 in good health. The sample was naive CD8+ T cells sorted from blood. DNA for the CDR3: TGTGCCAGCAGCTCGGGGAACACCGGGGAGCTGTTTTTT. It is translated as CASSSGNTGELFF.